These T cell receptor beta chains were read from a single sample in a study of cytomegalovirus exposure and HLA in healthy donors. TCRdb's copy holds only in-frame clones and misses some; the assay was immunoSEQ multiplex PCR. The table includes 90,000 to 150,000 clones, 75% to 90% detected once. Sequencing was done on a sample of PBMCs. These TCRs come from a man in his forties in good health and CMV-seronegative. Each CDR3 is given with its conserved first and last residue. A D gene is named only where the DNA matches it firmly. Clone size appears in some rows only: once, few, many, or a class for an expanded clone.

14	TRBV6-5	.	TRBJ2-2	TRBD1	CASRGHRGTGELFF	TGTGCCAGCAGGGGGCACAGGGGGACCGGGGAGCTGTTTTTT
15	TRBV5-6	.	TRBJ2-1	TRBD2	CASTPGAGTPFEQFF	TGTGCCAGCACTCCAGGAGCGGGGACGCCTTTTGAGCAGTTCTTC
16	TRBV4-2	.	TRBJ2-3	.	CASSQEPGGSTDTQYF	TGTGCCAGCAGCCAAGAGCCCGGCGGTAGCACAGATACGCAGTATTTT
14	TRBV5-4	.	TRBJ1-1	.	CASSLEQGITEAFF	TGTGCCAGCAGCTTGGAACAGGGAATTACTGAAGCTTTCTTT
15	TRBV9	.	TRBJ2-1	.	CASSEGGSSYNEQFF	TGTGCCAGCAGCGAGGGGGGGAGCTCCTACAATGAGCAGTTCTTC
15	TRBV27	.	TRBJ1-4	TRBD1	CASSRAGGAREKLFF	TGTGCCAGCAGTCGTGCAGGGGGCGCGAGGGAAAAACTGTTTTTT
17	TRBV7-9	.	TRBJ2-5	TRBD1	CASSPGGRTGGSETQYF	TGTGCCAGCAGCCCAGGGGGAAGGACAGGGGGTTCGGAGACCCAGTACTTC
17	TRBV15	.	TRBJ1-5	.	CATSRDQWQGERQPQHF	TGTGCCACCAGCAGAGATCAGTGGCAGGGTGAGAGACAGCCCCAGCATTTT
14	TRBV25-1	.	TRBJ2-7	TRBD1	CASRSTGGIVEQYF	TGTGCCAGCAGAAGTACAGGGGGTATTGTTGAGCAGTACTTC
15	TRBV19	few	TRBJ1-1	.	CASSRTAFMNTEAFF	TGTGCCAGTAGTCGGACAGCCTTTATGAACACTGAAGCTTTCTTT
15	TRBV19	.	TRBJ1-2	TRBD1	CASRTGTGENYGYTF	TGTGCCAGTAGGACCGGGACAGGGGAGAACTATGGCTACACCTTC
16	TRBV10-3	.	TRBJ1-4	TRBD1	CAISQEQGTTNEKLFF	TGTGCCATCAGCCAAGAACAGGGGACCACTAATGAAAAACTGTTTTTT
14	TRBV13	.	TRBJ1-6	TRBD1	CASSLGDRNSPLHF	TGTGCCAGCAGCTTAGGGGACAGGAATTCACCCCTCCACTTT
11	TRBV27	.	TRBJ1-1	.	CASSHIGISFF	TGTGCCAGCAGTCATATCGGGATATCTTTCTTT
15	TRBV7-2	.	TRBJ2-1	.	CASSLWGDAYNEQFF	TGTGCCAGCAGCTTATGGGGGGACGCCTACAATGAGCAGTTCTTC
14	TRBV6-1	.	TRBJ2-7	TRBD1	CASSGVTHRGEQYF	TGTGCCAGCAGTGGGGTGACACACAGGGGCGAGCAGTACTTC
15	TRBV4-3	few	TRBJ1-4	TRBD1	CASSQVQGINEKLFF	TGCGCCAGCAGCCAAGTACAGGGGATTAATGAAAAACTGTTTTTT
15	TRBV6-1	many	TRBJ1-2	.	CASSEFFRGTYGYTF	TGTGCCAGCAGTGAATTCTTCAGGGGCACATATGGCTACACCTTC
16	TRBV9	.	TRBJ2-1	.	CASSVSNIGRNNEQFF	TGTGCCAGCAGCGTATCCAATATAGGGAGGAACAATGAGCAGTTCTTC
15	TRBV23-1	.	TRBJ2-7	.	CASSQVELAAYEQYF	TGCGCCAGCAGTCAAGTTGAGTTAGCGGCTTACGAGCAGTACTTC
14	TRBV6-5	few	TRBJ1-2	TRBD1	CASSYTHTGVGYTF	TGTGCCAGCAGTTACACCCACACAGGGGTTGGCTACACCTTC
16	TRBV10-3	.	TRBJ1-1	.	CAIIPDSRDALTEAFF	TGTGCCATCATCCCAGACAGCCGTGACGCTTTAACTGAAGCTTTCTTT
16	TRBV7-2	.	TRBJ1-5	TRBD1	CASSLHSGGQNQPQHF	TGTGCCAGCAGCTTGCATAGTGGGGGACAGAATCAGCCCCAGCATTTT
14	TRBV28	.	TRBJ1-5	.	CASSFWQAGQPQHF	TGTGCCAGCAGTTTCTGGCAGGCGGGACAGCCCCAGCATTTT
14	TRBV5-8	.	TRBJ1-1	.	CASSWEGLNTEAFF	TGTGCCAGCAGCTGGGAGGGGTTGAACACTGAAGCTTTCTTT
15	TRBV6-6	.	TRBJ1-2	.	CASSYSTQGGYGYTF	TGTGCCAGCAGTTACTCGACTCAGGGTGGCTATGGCTACACCTTC
13	TRBV7-7	.	TRBJ2-7	.	CASSFPRHYEQYF	TGTGCTAGCAGCTTCCCCAGACACTACGAGCAGTACTTC
16	TRBV4-1	.	TRBJ2-5	TRBD2	CASSQISGGAGETQYF	TGCGCCAGCAGCCAAATTAGCGGGGGGGCAGGAGAGACCCAGTACTTC
14	TRBV27	once	TRBJ1-2	.	CASRSLDRSYGYTF	TGTGCCAGCAGATCCTTAGACAGGTCCTATGGCTACACCTTC
13	TRBV5-1	.	TRBJ1-1	.	CVSGVREDTEAFF	TGCGTCAGCGGGGTCAGGGAGGACACTGAAGCTTTCTTT
14	TRBV7-3	.	TRBJ2-7	.	CASSLTGSTYEQYF	TGTGCCAGCAGCTTAACTGGCAGTACCTACGAGCAGTACTTC
13	TRBV7-6	once	TRBJ2-7	TRBD1	CASSPGQGYEQYF	TGTGCCAGCAGCCCCGGACAGGGCTACGAGCAGTACTTC
15	TRBV4-3	.	TRBJ1-1	TRBD1	CASSQGLNRGPEAFF	TGCGCCAGCAGCCAAGGCCTTAACAGGGGTCCTGAAGCTTTCTTT
15	TRBV14	.	TRBJ2-6	.	CASSRGLAGANVLTF	TGTGCCAGCAGCCGCGGATTGGCAGGGGCCAACGTCCTGACTTTC
14	TRBV6-1	few	TRBJ1-5	.	CASSGWGPNQPQHF	TGTGCCAGCAGTGGCTGGGGCCCTAATCAGCCCCAGCATTTT
14	TRBV9	.	TRBJ2-1	.	CASSARTGFHEQFF	TGTGCCAGCAGCGCCCGGACTGGATTCCATGAGCAGTTCTTC
17	TRBV15	.	TRBJ2-3	.	CATNPTRTGRVADTQYF	TGTGCCACCAACCCTACCCGGACTGGGCGCGTCGCAGATACGCAGTATTTT
14	TRBV7-8	once	TRBJ2-5	TRBD2	CASSLLAGGREQYF	TGTGCCAGCAGCTTGTTAGCGGGGGGTAGGGAGCAGTACTTC
15	TRBV2	.	TRBJ2-2	TRBD1	CASRMGTVHTGELFF	TGTGCCAGCAGGATGGGGACAGTTCACACCGGGGAGCTGTTTTTT
14	TRBV5-1	once	TRBJ2-2	.	CASNKAPGAGELFF	TGCGCCAGCAACAAGGCACCGGGGGCCGGGGAGCTGTTTTTT
14	TRBV5-4	.	TRBJ1-4	TRBD1	CASSLRTGSEKLFF	TGTGCCAGCAGCTTGCGGACAGGCTCTGAAAAACTGTTTTTT
15	TRBV27	.	TRBJ1-2	TRBD1	CASSPPGGGVYGYTF	TGTGCCAGCAGTCCTCCTGGAGGGGGCGTTTATGGCTACACCTTC
13	TRBV6-4	.	TRBJ2-2	.	CASSTGEDGELFF	TGTGCCAGCAGTACGGGAGAGGACGGGGAGCTGTTTTTT
17	TRBV4-3	.	TRBJ1-1	.	CASSQVPLGQVVTEAFF	TGCGCCAGCAGCCAAGTCCCCCTGGGGCAGGTAGTCACTGAAGCTTTCTTT
13	TRBV6-5	.	TRBJ1-5	.	CASSYSRFQPQHF	TGTGCCAGCAGTTACTCCAGGTTCCAGCCCCAGCATTTT
14	TRBV7-3	.	TRBJ2-4	.	CASSRGTLENIQYF	TGTGCCAGCAGCCGCGGGACTCTTGAAAACATTCAGTACTTC
16	TRBV7-2	.	TRBJ2-2	TRBD1	CASSKNQGALAGELFF	TGTGCCAGCAGCAAAAACCAGGGGGCATTGGCCGGGGAGCTGTTTTTT
15	TRBV5-1	.	TRBJ1-1	.	CASSPLGAGDTEAFF	TGCGCCAGCAGCCCCCTGGGGGCTGGGGACACTGAAGCTTTCTTT
14	TRBV5-4	once	TRBJ2-7	TRBD2	CASSLALAGAEQYF	TGTGCCAGCAGCTTGGCCTTAGCGGGGGCCGAGCAGTACTTC
18	TRBV7-2	.	TRBJ2-2	.	CASSSPPGQLPGTGELFF	TGTGCCAGCAGCTCCCCCCCGGGACAACTTCCCGGCACCGGGGAGCTGTTTTTT
13	TRBV14	.	TRBJ2-1	.	CASSQSSPSEQFF	TGTGCCAGCAGCCAATCGAGCCCTAGTGAGCAGTTCTTC
14	TRBV21-1	.	TRBJ2-1	.	CASRPPGDSGEQFF	TGTGCCAGCAGGCCTCCGGGGGATTCCGGTGAGCAGTTCTTC
16	TRBV9	.	TRBJ2-5	.	CASSVGVSATAETQYF	TGTGCCAGCAGCGTAGGCGTAAGTGCTACCGCAGAGACCCAGTACTTC
15	TRBV7-6	once	TRBJ2-3	TRBD1	CASSRQGARTDTQYF	TGTGCCAGCAGCCGACAGGGGGCGCGGACAGATACGCAGTATTTT
14	TRBV28	.	TRBJ1-3	.	CASTIQGTGNTIYF	TGTGCCAGCACCATACAGGGAACTGGAAACACCATATATTTT